This passage covers 15 T cell receptor beta chains from one sample sequenced in a study of CD8+ T cells in alopecia areata. The sequencing template was cDNA reverse transcribed from extracted RNA. Generated by immunoSEQ multiplex PCR, the TCRdb table keeps only in-frame clones and is missing some. This sample has some 150,000 clones, with more than 55% found just once. Sequenced sample: CD8+ T cells sorted from blood. All receptors come from a human donor in good health.

The chain has TRBV2 and TRBJ2-1, with D perhaps TRBD1 (6 bases). V lost 10 bases, J lost 7 bases, and 8 bases lay in between. Per germline, CDR1 SNHLY and CDR2 FYNNEI. The CDR3 is 10 residues long. CDR3 sequence reads: CATQGNEQFF. In nucleotides, the CDR3 is TGTGCCACACAGGGTAATGAGCAGTTCTTC.

This clone was counted a few times. V and J are TRBV29-1 and TRBJ2-2; D is unclear. Germline V gene sequence: CDR1 SQVTM, CDR2 ANQGSEA. The CDR3 consists of 13 residues. Trimming cost V 2 bases and J 6 bases, with 10 bases left between them. The CDR3 sequence is CSVELRGPGELFF. Here the CDR3 DNA reads TGCAGCGTTGAACTACGTGGTCCCGGGGAGCTGTTTTTT.

The J gene is TRBJ2-2, the V gene TRBV27; 7 nucleotides agree with TRBD1. The CDR3 sequence is 15 residues long. Germline CDR1 MNHEY, CDR2 SMNVEV (reference sequence). Unmatched junction bases numbered 5, after V lost 3 bases and J lost 4 bases. The CDR3 nucleotides read TGTGCCAGCAGTTTCGACAGGGCTCCCACCGGGGAGCTGTTTTTT. As protein: CASSFDRAPTGELFF.

J is TRBJ2-1 and V is TRBV25-1, with 9 bases identical to TRBD2. V shed 3 bases, J shed 5 bases, and the junction held 2 bases outside the gene matches. The CDR3 totals 14 residues. CDR1 MGHDK and CDR2 SYGVNS come from the germline V gene. The DNA of the CDR3 is TGTGCCAGCAGTGATAGCGGGAGAAACAATGAGCAGTTCTTC. This encodes CASSDSGRNNEQFF.

CDR3 region: CASSHGTGGYSNQPQHF. CDR3 nucleotide sequence: TGCGCCAGCAGCCATGGGACAGGGGGCTATAGCAATCAGCCCCAGCATTTT. The chain has TRBV4-1 and TRBJ1-5, with 12 bases that match TRBD1. Germline lookup yields CDR1 MGHRA and CDR2 YSYEKL. This CDR3 is 17 amino acids long. V was pared by 3 bases and J by 0 bases, with 3 bases of the junction left unmatched.

The chain recombines TRBV10-1 with TRBJ2-7; D is undetermined. The V and J ends lost 3 bases and 5 bases respectively, with 14 bases between them. Germline lookup yields CDR1 WNHNN and CDR2 SYGVQD (reference sequence). This CDR3 contains 14 residues. For the CDR3, the DNA is TGCGCCAGCAGTGAAGGATCCTATGACCACGAGCAGTACTTC. The encoded protein is CASSEGSYDHEQYF.

The CDR3 is CASGETGFEQYF. CDR3 sequence (DNA): TGTGCCAGCGGGGAGACGGGGTTCGAGCAGTACTTC. The V gene is TRBV2, the J gene TRBJ2-7, with D possibly being TRBD2 (5 bases). Deletions cut 8 bases from V and 6 bases from J, with 14 bases between. The CDR3 loop spans 12 amino acids. Per the germline V gene, CDR1 is SNHLY and CDR2 is FYNNEI.

The chain carries TRBV13 and TRBJ2-5; unclear D gene. Germline V gives CDR1 PRHDT, CDR2 FYEKMQ (reference sequence). V was shortened by 5 bases and J by 1 base, with 14 bases between the two germline ends. This CDR3 spans 15 amino acids. The CDR3 coding sequence is TGTGCCAGCAGCCCCGAAGGGAACCCCCAAGAGACCCAGTACTTC. Its protein product is CASSPEGNPQETQYF.

The chain is built from TRBV4-1 and TRBJ2-7; 9 bases agree with TRBD1. Germline V gene lookup returns CDR1 MGHRA and CDR2 YSYEKL. J was trimmed by 5 bases and V by 1 base; bases with no gene match: 6. The CDR3 consists of 15 residues. The CDR3 loop is CASSQASQGADEQYF. The CDR3 coding sequence is TGCGCCAGCAGCCAAGCCTCACAGGGGGCCGACGAGCAGTACTTC.

The J gene is TRBJ2-1, the V gene TRBV29-1; TRBD2 matches 8 bases. Per the germline V gene, CDR1 is SQVTM and CDR2 is ANQGSEA. The CDR3 consists of 14 residues. The trim removed 6 bases at V and 0 bases at J, leaving 4 bases unmatched. Here the CDR3 DNA reads TGCAGCGTGGCTGGACTAGCCTCCTACAATGAGCAGTTCTTC. The encoded protein is CSVAGLASYNEQFF.

V and J are TRBV25-1 and TRBJ2-1; D gene unclear. There are 14 residues in the CDR3. V lost 0 bases and J 4 bases, leaving 7 bases between the germline ends. Germline CDR1 reads MGHDK; CDR2 reads SYGVNS. CDR3 sequence: CASSEYASYNEQFF. In DNA form, the CDR3 reads TGTGCCAGCAGTGAATATGCATCTTACAATGAGCAGTTCTTC.

The rearrangement joins TRBV7-8 to TRBJ2-5; D is unresolved. The germline V gene encodes CDR1 SGHVS and CDR2 FQNEAQ. This CDR3 region has 12 residues. Trimming removed 4 bases at V and 5 bases at J, with 8 bases between. Here the CDR3 reads CASSSSQETQYF. CDR3 in DNA: TGTGCCAGCAGCTCCTCCCAGGAGACCCAGTACTTC.

The chain recombines TRBV28 with TRBJ2-5, with TRBD2 matching 12 bases. Trimming removed 4 bases from V and 3 bases from J; junction bases left unmatched: 12. The germline V gene encodes CDR1 MDHEN and CDR2 SYDVKM. CDR3 length equals 18 residues. The CDR3 sequence is CASSYPKETSGSEETQYF. In nucleotides, the CDR3 is TGTGCCAGCAGTTACCCGAAGGAGACTAGCGGGAGTGAAGAGACCCAGTACTTC.

This clone showed up just a few times. The genes are TRBV6-1 and TRBJ2-7; 8 positions match TRBD2. CDR1 and CDR2 from the germline V gene are MNHNS and SASEGT. Losses at the gene ends were 2 bases for V and 3 bases for J; bases not matched to a gene: 9. The CDR3 is made up of 16 amino acids. The CDR3 coding sequence is TGTGCCAGCAGTGAAACATTGAGCGGGAGAATCTACGAGCAGTACTTC. Protein product: CASSETLSGRIYEQYF.

The gene calls are TRBV6-1 and TRBJ2-7; 7 nucleotides line up with TRBD1. Trimming took 8 bases from V and 3 from J; bases not matched to a gene: 7. The CDR3 loop spans 13 amino acids. Germline-derived CDR1 and CDR2 are MNHNS and SASEGT. CDR3 DNA: TGTGCCAGCTCCTGGACAGGCCGCTACGAGCAGTACTTC. It codes for CASSWTGRYEQYF.